These 10 T cell receptor beta chains came from one sample sequenced in a study of T cell clones after liver transplantation. Clones were sequenced by immunoSEQ multiplex PCR, and TCRdb holds only the in-frame ones, with some missing. The sample has some 120,000 clones; 90% are singletons. The sequencing here drew on CD4+ T cells from blood, taken 12 months after liver transplant. The receptors originated from a human patient who received a liver transplant. These T cells may partly come from the graft donor.

The gene calls are TRBV12-5 and TRBJ2-3; 13 nucleotides line up with TRBD2. Trimming cost V 5 bases and J 4 bases; bases outside gene matches: 9. The CDR3 has 17 amino acids. In germline, CDR1 is LGHNT, CDR2 FRNRAP. Here the CDR3 reads CASGPGTSGNRADTQYF. In nucleotides, the CDR3 is TGTGCTAGTGGTCCGGGGACTAGCGGGAACCGTGCAGATACGCAGTATTTT.

V usage is TRBV14 and J usage is TRBJ2-5; the D is unclear. This CDR3 comprises 12 residues. CDR1 SGHDN and CDR2 FVKESK come from the germline V gene. V was pared by 0 bases and J by 5 bases, with 4 bases between. The CDR3, as DNA: TGTGCCAGCAGCCAAGACGGGGAGACCCAGTACTTC. It yields the protein CASSQDGETQYF.

V is TRBV5-1 and J is TRBJ2-2; no clear D gene. This CDR3 region has 15 residues. Germline V gene sequence: CDR1 SGHRS, CDR2 YFSETQ. Trimming removed 4 bases from V and 7 bases from J, with 17 bases in between. CDR3 nucleotide sequence: TGCGCCAGCAGCGACACCCCCCCAGGTGACGGGGAGCTGTTTTTT. This sequence encodes CASSDTPPGDGELFF.

V gene TRBV6-1 combines with J gene TRBJ1-1, with 8 nucleotides matching TRBD1. The ends lost 3 bases at V and 1 base at J; junction bases unmatched: 4. The CDR3 loop spans 15 amino acids. CDR1 and CDR2 (germline): MNHNS, SASEGT. CDR3 nucleotides: TGTGCCAGCAGTGACTCGGGGACAGGGAACACTGAAGCTTTCTTT. The encoded protein is CASSDSGTGNTEAFF.

The V gene is TRBV11-3, the J gene TRBJ1-1; 7 bases align to TRBD1. V trimming: 4 bases; J trimming: 4 bases; junction bases outside the gene matches: 9. The CDR3 is 15 residues long. CDR1 SGHNT and CDR2 YENEEA come from the germline V gene. The chain's CDR3 is CASSSPTGLGTEAFF. The CDR3 DNA reads as TGTGCCAGCAGCTCCCCGACAGGGTTGGGCACTGAAGCTTTCTTT.

This sequence joins TRBV11-2 and TRBJ2-1, with D perhaps matching TRBD1 (6 bases). V shed 1 base and J shed 6 bases, with 10 bases lying between them. This CDR3 comprises 14 residues. Germline V CDR1 and CDR2: SGHAT, FQNNGV. The CDR3 protein is CASSLAGRGNEQFF. As DNA, the CDR3 is TGTGCCAGCAGCTTAGCAGGCAGGGGCAATGAGCAGTTCTTC.

The V gene is TRBV19, the J gene TRBJ2-3; TRBD1 agrees at 9 bases. Germline loops: CDR1 LNHDA, CDR2 SQIVND (reference sequence). The CDR3 consists of 14 residues. DNA of the CDR3: TGTGCTTCCGGGACAGGGCAGGACACAGATACGCAGTATTTT. This translates into CASGTGQDTDTQYF. Supplemented by reference TRBV19 and TRBJ2-3, the full variable domain reads DGGITQSPKYLFRKEGQNVTLSCEQNLNHDAMYWYRQDPGQGLRLIYYSQIVNDFQKGDIAEGYSVSREKKESFPLTVTSAQKNPTAFYLCASGTGQDTDTQYFGPGTRLTVL.

This chain uses TRBV19 with TRBJ1-1; D remains unclear. This CDR3 is 11 amino acids long. Germline V CDR1 and CDR2: LNHDA, SQIVND (reference sequence). V shed 7 bases and J shed 4 bases, with 7 bases lying between them. CDR3 coding DNA: TGTGCCAGTAATGGCGTCACTGAAGCTTTCTTT. Translated: CASNGVTEAFF.

This clone was counted a few times. Here the CDR3 DNA reads TGTGCCAGCAGCTTAGGTACAGCCTATTACACAGATACGCAGTATTTT. Translating gives CASSLGTAYYTDTQYF. The chain employs TRBV7-9 and TRBJ2-3; D ambiguous. V was pared by 1 base and J by 2 bases, with 13 bases between. Germline CDR1 SEHNR, CDR2 FQNEAQ (reference sequence). This CDR3 has 16 residues.

This clone was recorded only once. This chain links TRBV2 with TRBJ1-1; perhaps TRBD1 as D (6 bases). CDR1 is SNHLY and CDR2 is FYNNEI in the germline V gene. Trimming cost V 6 bases and J 4 bases, with 24 bases left between them. There are 17 residues in the CDR3. The CDR3 sequence is CASRDRGGAGPGTEAFF. The CDR3 nucleotides read TGTGCCAGCAGAGACCGTGGGGGGGCGGGCCCGGGCACTGAAGCTTTCTTT.